The T cell receptor beta chain under discussion was sequenced for a study of blood T cells in healthy people across ages. Whole-study findings and limits: TCR beta diversity correlated strongly with naive T cell percentage. Age showed a roughly linear inverse relationship with TCR beta diversity per million T cells.

This CDR3 comprises 14 residues. Germline V gene lookup returns CDR1 SGDLS and CDR2 YYNGEE. The junction had 6 bases not matched to a gene; V was cut back by 3 bases and J by 7 bases. Primers used in a second PCR of about 7 to 12 cycles were a sample-barcoded 5' primer and a J-beta primer mix. TCRdb re-analysed the 5' RACE reads in MiXCR, keeping a single row per CDR3 protein. This table holds fewer than 800,000 distinct CDR3 sequences, approximately 25% found once. Only a few counts were recorded for this clonotype. What it recognizes is unknown. Isolating PBMCs gave at least 7 million of these cells per sample. This sample was also put to use in a study of T cells of mothers and their children.

Input material: blood. The clonotype originates from a boy younger than 18 in good health. The rearrangement joins TRBV9 to TRBJ1-4, with TRBD1 matching over 7 bases. CDR3 coding DNA: TGTGCCAGCAGCGCGACAGGGTACGGTGAAAAACTGTTTTTT. Protein: CASSATGYGEKLFF. Filled out from reference TRBV9 and TRBJ1-4, the complete variable domain reads DSGVTQTPKHLITATGQRVTLRCSPRSGDLSVYWYQQSLDQGLQFLIQYYNGEERAKGNILERFSAQQFPDLHSELNLSSLELGDSALYFCASSATGYGEKLFFGSGTQLSVL.